This entry describes one T cell receptor (beta chain). At one end the junction does not follow the germline gene, possibly because of a read error. This sample is drawn from a study of cytomegalovirus exposure and HLA in healthy donors. The wider study: The 120 validation repertoires matched the roughly 700 first-cohort repertoires in platform, a later analysis reported.

Sequenced by immunoSEQ multiplex PCR; TCRdb stores in-frame clones only, minus some. The sample includes 200,000 to 300,000 clones, approximately 86% of them seen just once. Germline V CDR1 and CDR2: SSHAT, FNYEAQ (reference sequence). This CDR3 has 18 amino acids. Material: PBMCs. The V and J genes are TRBV7-7 and TRBJ1-2; D is perhaps TRBD1 (6 bases). The source of this sequence is a young woman in good health and CMV-seropositive. In nucleotides, the CDR3 is TGTGCTAGCAGCTTTCCCAGGGGCCAGAAGAAGCGTAACTATGGCTACACCTTC. As protein: CASSFPRGQKKRNYGYTF.